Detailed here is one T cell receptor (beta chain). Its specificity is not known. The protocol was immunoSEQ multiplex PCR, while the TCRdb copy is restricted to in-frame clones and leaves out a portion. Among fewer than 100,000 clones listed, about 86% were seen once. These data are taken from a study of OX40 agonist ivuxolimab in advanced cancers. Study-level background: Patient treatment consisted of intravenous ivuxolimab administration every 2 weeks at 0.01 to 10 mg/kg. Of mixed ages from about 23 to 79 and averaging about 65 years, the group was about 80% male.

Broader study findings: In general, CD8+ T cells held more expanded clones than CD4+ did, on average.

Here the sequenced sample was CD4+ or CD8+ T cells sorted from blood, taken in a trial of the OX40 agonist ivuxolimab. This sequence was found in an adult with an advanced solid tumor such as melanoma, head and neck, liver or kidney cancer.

CDR3 protein: CASSVEGRQPQHF. The CDR3 DNA reads TGTGCCAGCAGTGTTGAAGGGCGCCAGCCCCAGCATTTT. The rearrangement joins TRBV6-1 to TRBJ1-5; the D is unclear. Deletions cut 4 bases from V and 7 bases from J, with 11 bases between. From germline, CDR1 is MNHNS and CDR2 SASEGT. This CDR3 has 13 residues.